The 17 T cell receptor beta chains listed next were all sequenced from one sample in a study of T-cell reconstitution after alpha-beta-depleted transplantation in children. Construction of the TCRbeta library involved unique molecular identifiers. MiXCR, applied by TCRdb to the PCR reads, yields one record per CDR3 protein. The table records just under 550,000 distinct CDR3 sequences, around 17% of them present only once. Sequencing was performed on PBMCs from the stem cell graft donor, taken from the stem cell graft. The receptor set was obtained from a human donor who donated a stem cell graft to a child with acute lymphoblastic leukemia.

This clonotype was picked up many times. The chain recombines TRBV9 with TRBJ2-1; D is unclear. CDR1 and CDR2 (germline): SGDLS, YYNGEE. The CDR3 has 12 amino acids. The V end was cut by 0 bases, the J end by 6 bases, with 4 bases between. CDR3 sequence (DNA): TGTGCCAGCAGCGTAGAGGGCAATGAGCAGTTCTTC. The encoded protein is CASSVEGNEQFF.

The V call is TRBV20-1, the J call TRBJ2-3; no clear D. The CDR3 extends over 10 amino acids. With 5 bases removed from V and 6 bases from J, the gap between germline ends came to 6 bases. CDR1 and CDR2 from the germline V gene are DFQATT and SNEGSKA (reference sequence). The CDR3 bases are TGCAGTGCTGGTAGCGATACGCAGTATTTT. This encodes CSAGSDTQYF.

The V gene is TRBV7-9, the J gene TRBJ2-4, with D hard to call. Germline assignment: CDR1 SEHNR and CDR2 FQNEAQ (reference sequence). V lost 5 bases and J lost 2, with 16 bases in between. This CDR3 is built from 16 residues. The CDR3: CASSPRDLGTKNIQYF. CDR3 DNA: TGTGCCAGCAGCCCCAGAGATCTAGGGACCAAAAACATTCAGTACTTC.

The chain is built from TRBV18 and TRBJ2-1; 10 bases line up with TRBD2. CDR1 and CDR2 (germline): KGHSH, LQKENI. The V and J ends lost 0 bases and 1 base, in that order; junction bases with no gene match: 3. This CDR3 spans 17 amino acids. The CDR3 nucleotides read TGTGCCAGCTCACCACCCGCTAGCGGGAGTTCCTACAATGAGCAGTTCTTC. Translating gives CASSPPASGSSYNEQFF.

This clonotype was detected a few times. This chain connects TRBV27 to TRBJ2-1; D ambiguous. With 6 bases removed from V and 5 bases from J, the gap between germline ends came to 11 bases. The germline gives CDR1 MNHEY, CDR2 SMNVEV (reference sequence). The CDR3 loop spans 13 amino acids. The CDR3 DNA follows: TGTGCCAGCAGCCAAGGACGACACAATGAGCAGTTCTTC. It encodes CASSQGRHNEQFF.

The genes are TRBV7-3 and TRBJ1-1; D unresolved. Germline loops: CDR1 SGHTA, CDR2 FQGTGA. The V and J ends lost 2 bases and 11 bases respectively, with 9 bases between them. CDR3 length: 11 residues. The CDR3 loop is CASSLSVVAFF. The CDR3 nucleotides read TGTGCCAGCAGCTTATCTGTTGTCGCTTTCTTT.

This clonotype was found a few times. The chain combines TRBV20-1 with TRBJ1-1; D uncertain. The ends were cut back, 0 bases at V and 0 bases at J, with 8 bases in the middle. The CDR3 totals 14 residues. Germline V gene lookup returns CDR1 DFQATT and CDR2 SNEGSKA (reference sequence). DNA for the CDR3: TGCAGTGCTAGAGATCTGGGGATGAACACTGAAGCTTTCTTT. Amino acids: CSARDLGMNTEAFF.

This CDR3 is CASSQDEGETQYF. The CDR3 nucleotides read TGTGCCAGCAGCCAAGATGAAGGAGAGACCCAGTACTTC. The chain has TRBV14 and TRBJ2-5; D not certain. This CDR3 has 13 amino acids. The germline V gene encodes CDR1 SGHDN and CDR2 FVKESK. V was pared by 0 bases and J by 4 bases, with 6 bases between.

CDR3 in amino acids: CASSLFVRENTEAFF. CDR3 nucleotides: TGTGCCAGCAGCTTATTCGTCCGGGAGAACACTGAAGCTTTCTTT. J is TRBJ1-1 and V is TRBV7-6; D gene unclear. This CDR3 has 15 residues. Germline CDR1 is SGHVS and CDR2 is FNYEAQ. With 2 bases removed from V and 1 base from J, the gap between germline ends came to 11 bases.

This rearrangement joins TRBV20-1 to TRBJ1-1, with TRBD1 identical over 7 bases. Germline lookup yields CDR1 DFQATT and CDR2 SNEGSKA (reference sequence). J was trimmed by 5 bases and V by 5 bases; bases with no gene match: 11. CDR3 length: 14 residues. The CDR3 nucleotides are TGCAGTGCTGGCCTAAGGACAGGCGGGACTGAAGCTTTCTTT. It specifies CSAGLRTGGTEAFF.

This clonotype has more than one count but fewer than ten. The rearrangement uses TRBV6-2 or TRBV6-3 and TRBJ1-6; D possibly corresponds to TRBD1 (5 bases). V was shortened by 8 bases and J by 3 bases, with 17 bases between the two germline ends. Germline CDR1 and CDR2: MNHEY and SVGEGT. This CDR3 contains 16 residues. The CDR3, as DNA: TGTGCCAGCTCCGAGATAAGGGGCGACTATAATTCACCCCTCCACTTT. Translation gives CASSEIRGDYNSPLHF.

This clonotype was counted only a few times. This rearrangement joins TRBV9 to TRBJ2-3, with D possibly TRBD2 on 6 matching bases. The CDR3 spans 15 residues. Trimming shortened V by 2 bases and J by 3 bases, and 13 bases separated the two germline ends. Looked up from germline, CDR1 is SGDLS and CDR2 is YYNGEE. The CDR3 spells CASSVSGLGTDTQYF. The DNA for the CDR3 is TGTGCCAGCAGCGTTAGCGGCCTGGGGACAGATACGCAGTATTTT.

The gene calls are TRBV7-8 and TRBJ2-7; TRBD1 matches at 7 bases. The CDR3 runs 16 residues. The germline V gene encodes CDR1 SGHVS and CDR2 FQNEAQ. With V trimmed by 1 base and J by 2 bases, 8 bases remained unmatched. DNA for the CDR3: TGTGCCAGCAGCTTAGAGGGGGCCTCGAGCGCCTACGAGCAGTACTTC. Amino acids: CASSLEGASSAYEQYF.

This clonotype has more than one count but fewer than ten. The chain employs TRBV12-3 or TRBV12-4 and TRBJ2-5; no firm D call. This CDR3 region has 12 residues. V was shortened by 3 bases and J by 5 bases, with 7 bases between the two germline ends. The CDR3 loop is CASSFGWETQYF. The CDR3 DNA follows: TGTGCCAGCAGTTTTGGATGGGAGACCCAGTACTTC.

The J gene is TRBJ2-6, the V gene TRBV27; D uncertain. V lost 3 bases, J lost 3 bases, and 3 bases lay in between. Germline CDR1 reads MNHEY; CDR2 reads SMNVEV (reference sequence). The CDR3 runs 13 residues. CDR3 nucleotide sequence: TGTGCCAGCAGTTTGTTTGGGGCCAACGTCCTGACTTTC. Translation: CASSLFGANVLTF. The full variable domain, rest sourced from reference TRBV27 and TRBJ2-6, is EAQVTQNPRYLITVTGKKLTVTCSQNMNHEYMSWYRQDPGLGLRQIYYSMNVEVTDKGDVPEGYKVSRKEKRNFPLILESPSPNQTSLYFCASSLFGANVLTFGAGSRLTVL.

Comments on this clonotype: One end of the junction varies from germline; a read error may be responsible. This chain joins TRBV29-1 and TRBJ2-4; D not certain. Germline V gives CDR1 SQVTM, CDR2 ANQGSEA. The CDR3 sequence is 15 residues long. The CDR3 sequence is CSVDGPSASEHIQNF. The CDR3 DNA is TGCAGCGTTGACGGCCCCAGCGCCTCGGAGCACATTCAGAACTTC. The whole variable domain, remainder taken from reference TRBV29-1 and TRBJ2-4, is SAVISQKPSRDICQRGTSLTIQCQVDSQVTMMFWYRQQPGQSLTLIATANQGSEATYESGFVIDKFPISRPNLTFSTLTVSNMSPEDSSIYLCSVDGPSASEHIQNFGAGTRLSVL.

This clonotype was counted only a few times. The chain couples TRBV4-1 to TRBJ2-4, with D possibly TRBD2 on 7 matching bases. The V gene lost 9 bases and the J gene lost 6 bases, with 18 bases spanning the gap. This CDR3 comprises 14 residues. Germline loops: CDR1 MGHRA, CDR2 YSYEKL. CDR3 sequence (DNA): TGCGCCAGTCGCTCGCCCGGGGGGCCAAACATTCAGTACTTC. Protein: CASRSPGGPNIQYF.